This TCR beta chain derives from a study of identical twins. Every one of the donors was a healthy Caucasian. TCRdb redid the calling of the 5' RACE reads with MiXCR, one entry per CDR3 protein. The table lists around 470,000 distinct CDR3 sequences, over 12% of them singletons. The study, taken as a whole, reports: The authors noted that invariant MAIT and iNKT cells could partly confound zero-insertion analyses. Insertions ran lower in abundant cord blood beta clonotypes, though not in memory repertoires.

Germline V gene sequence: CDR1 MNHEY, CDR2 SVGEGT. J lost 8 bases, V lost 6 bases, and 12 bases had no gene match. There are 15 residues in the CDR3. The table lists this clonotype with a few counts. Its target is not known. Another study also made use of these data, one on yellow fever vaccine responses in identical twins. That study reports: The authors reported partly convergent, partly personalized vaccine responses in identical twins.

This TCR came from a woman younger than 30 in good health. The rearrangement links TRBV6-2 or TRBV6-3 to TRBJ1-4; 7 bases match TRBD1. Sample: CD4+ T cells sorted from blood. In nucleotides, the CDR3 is TGTGCCAGCAGGCCCGGGGACAGTGAAACCGAAAAACTGTTTTTT. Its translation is CASRPGDSETEKLFF.